This entry lists 6 T cell receptor beta chains sequenced from one sample in a study of cytomegalovirus exposure and HLA in healthy donors. The PCR employed 60 Vbeta primers together with 13 Jbeta primers. TCRdb keeps only in-frame clones here, not all; method: immunoSEQ multiplex PCR. The sample has some 210,000 clones, around 86% seen once; the top ten hold 1.3%. The sample comprised PBMCs. These receptors were collected from a man aged 25 to 45 in good health and CMV-seronegative.

The chain carries TRBV28 and TRBJ1-2; 12 nucleotides agree with TRBD1. With V trimmed by 6 bases and J by 5 bases, 10 bases remained unmatched. Per the germline V gene, CDR1 is MDHEN and CDR2 is SYDVKM. The length of the CDR3 is 16 residues. CDR3 loop: CASSAGTGGGKYGYTF. In DNA form, the CDR3 reads TGTGCCAGCAGCGCCGGGACAGGGGGCGGAAAATATGGCTACACCTTC.

The chain couples TRBV4-2 to TRBJ1-5, with 8 bases matching TRBD1. CDR1 is LGHNA and CDR2 is YNFKEQ in the germline V gene. The junction had 8 bases not matched to a gene; V was cut back by 0 bases and J by 7 bases. The CDR3 loop spans 16 amino acids. The DNA of the CDR3 is TGTGCCAGCAGCCAAGAAGGAAACAGGGGGGAACAGCCCCAGCATTTT. This sequence encodes CASSQEGNRGEQPQHF.

The chain has TRBV4-2 and TRBJ2-6; 8 nucleotides align to TRBD1. The V segment lost 0 bases and the J segment 4 bases; nucleotides outside the gene matches: 2. Per the germline V gene, CDR1 is LGHNA and CDR2 is YNFKEQ. This CDR3 comprises 16 residues. Written as DNA, the CDR3 is TGTGCCAGCAGCCAAGAGACAGGGGCCGGGGCCAACGTCCTGACTTTC. The encoded protein is CASSQETGAGANVLTF.

This clone was seen a few times. This chain links TRBV28 with TRBJ2-4; 9 bases map to TRBD2. The CDR3 consists of 16 residues. Per the germline V gene, CDR1 is MDHEN and CDR2 is SYDVKM. Trimming took 6 bases from V and 2 from J; bases not matched to a gene: 8. The CDR3 loop reads CASSRLAAVSKNIQYF. DNA of the CDR3: TGTGCCAGCAGCCGACTAGCGGCGGTCTCCAAAAACATTCAGTACTTC.

Written as DNA, the CDR3 is TGCGCCAGCAGCTCACCAGGCGATGGCTACACCTTC. It specifies CASSSPGDGYTF. The V and J genes are TRBV5-1 and TRBJ1-2; D call uncertain. V shed 3 bases and J shed 6 bases, with 9 bases lying between them. The CDR3 length is 12 residues. Germline-derived CDR1 and CDR2 are SGHRS and YFSETQ.

CDR3 DNA sequence: TGTGCCAGCAGCCACACGGACAAGCTCAACTATGGCTACACCTTC. It translates to CASSHTDKLNYGYTF. V usage is TRBV11-2 and J usage is TRBJ1-2; the D gene is possibly TRBD1 (5 bases). The CDR3 consists of 15 residues. Trimming left V 5 bases short and J 2 bases short, with 15 bases between. CDR1 is SGHAT, CDR2 FQNNGV, per germline.